These T cell receptor beta chains were read from a single sample in a study of cytomegalovirus exposure and HLA in healthy donors. Sequencing used immunoSEQ multiplex PCR; TCRdb keeps in-frame clones, though not all of them. The table lists more than 90,000 clones, roughly three quarters of them singletons, with 2.5% to 3.5% in the top ten. The sequenced sample consisted of PBMCs. Source of these receptors: a woman younger than 30 in good health and CMV-seropositive. Each CDR3 is given with its conserved first and last residue. The D gene is left open where the match is weak. Clone size is shown for a subset of rows, as once, few, many or a class of expanded clone.

clone size	V gene	D gene	J gene	CDR3 protein	CDR3 DNA
.	TRBV28	.	TRBJ2-7	CASSLRGPSSYEQYF	TGTGCCAGCAGTCTACGAGGGCCCAGCTCCTACGAGCAGTACTTC
.	TRBV5-6	.	TRBJ1-1	CASSLAGGDEAFF	TGTGCCAGCAGCTTGGCGGGGGGCGATGAAGCTTTCTTT
.	TRBV6-5	TRBD2	TRBJ2-2	CASSYSAGGITGELFF	TGTGCCAGCAGTTATTCAGCGGGAGGGATCACCGGGGAGCTGTTTTTT
.	TRBV7-2	TRBD1	TRBJ1-6	CASPIRQGANSPLHF	TGTGCCAGCCCGATCAGACAGGGAGCTAATTCACCCCTCCACTTT
once	TRBV6-1	.	TRBJ1-2	CASSEWRGRVGYTF	TGTGCCAGCAGTGAATGGCGGGGGCGAGTTGGCTACACCTTC
few	TRBV2	.	TRBJ2-2	CASSEFSDFLNTGELFF	TGTGCCAGCAGTGAATTTTCGGACTTCCTGAACACCGGGGAGCTGTTTTTT
.	TRBV4-1	.	TRBJ1-1	CASSSQGRGMNTEAFF	TGCGCCAGCAGCTCGCAGGGCAGGGGAATGAACACTGAAGCTTTCTTT
.	TRBV19	.	TRBJ2-3	CASIARETDTQYF	TGTGCCAGTATAGCGCGTGAAACAGATACGCAGTATTTT
.	TRBV25-1	.	TRBJ2-6	CASTRGAGANVLTF	TGTGCCAGTACCAGAGGCGCTGGGGCCAACGTCCTGACTTTC
.	TRBV7-7	.	TRBJ2-1	CASSPDYFSEQFF	TGTGCTAGCAGTCCGGACTATTTCTCTGAGCAGTTCTTC
.	TRBV9	TRBD1	TRBJ1-2	CASSARQGRGYGYTF	TGTGCCAGCAGCGCCAGACAGGGCCGGGGCTATGGCTACACCTTC
.	TRBV11-2	.	TRBJ1-1	CASSLNRVGTEAFF	TGTGCCAGCAGCTTAAACAGGGTGGGCACTGAAGCTTTCTTT
.	TRBV7-6	.	TRBJ1-1	CASSFGPGGNTEAFF	TGTGCCAGCAGCTTTGGGCCGGGGGGGAACACTGAAGCTTTCTTT
few	TRBV27	.	TRBJ2-7	CASSSLGQGHYEQYF	TGTGCCAGCAGTTCCCTAGGGCAGGGACACTACGAGCAGTACTTC
.	TRBV18	TRBD2	TRBJ2-7	CASSPEASSGRPYYEQYF	TGTGCCAGCTCACCAGAAGCGTCTAGCGGGAGGCCATACTACGAGCAGTACTTC
.	TRBV6-5	TRBD1	TRBJ2-7	CASSYVTGGAEEQYF	TGTGCCAGCAGTTACGTGACAGGGGGCGCGGAAGAGCAGTACTTC